A single T cell receptor beta chain is shown here with its context. This entry belongs to a study of T cell changes during pregnancy in multiple sclerosis. TCRdb's copy holds only in-frame clones and misses some; the assay was immunoSEQ multiplex PCR. The table has roughly 53,000 clones, about nine tenths seen once. CDR3 length: 15 residues. V dropped 1 base and J dropped 1 base, with 10 bases sitting between them. Germline values: CDR1 MNHEY, CDR2 SMNVEV (reference sequence). The receptor comes from a female donor with multiple sclerosis, enrolled in a pregnancy study. The starting material was CD8+ T cells from peripheral blood mononuclear cells, obtained before pregnancy. This chain connects TRBV27 to TRBJ1-1, with no clear D. The CDR3 DNA reads TGTGCCAGCAGTTTATTGCCACGGGGGAACACTGAAGCTTTCTTT. Translated, it gives CASSLLPRGNTEAFF.